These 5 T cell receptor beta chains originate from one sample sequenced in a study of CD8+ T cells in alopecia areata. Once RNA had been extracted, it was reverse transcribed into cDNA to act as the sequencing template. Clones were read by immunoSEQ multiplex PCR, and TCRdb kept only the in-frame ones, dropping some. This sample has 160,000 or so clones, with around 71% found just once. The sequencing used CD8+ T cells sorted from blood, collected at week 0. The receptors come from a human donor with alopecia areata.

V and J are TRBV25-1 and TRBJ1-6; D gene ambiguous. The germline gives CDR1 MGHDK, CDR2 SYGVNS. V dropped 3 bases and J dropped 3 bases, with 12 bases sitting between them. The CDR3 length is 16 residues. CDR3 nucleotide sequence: TGTGCCAGCAGTGAGAGGCCGGGCCTCTATAATTCACCCCTCCACTTT. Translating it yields CASSERPGLYNSPLHF.

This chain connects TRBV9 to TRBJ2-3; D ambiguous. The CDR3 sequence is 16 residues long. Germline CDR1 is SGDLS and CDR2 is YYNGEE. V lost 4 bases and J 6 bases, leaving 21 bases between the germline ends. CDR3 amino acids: CASSLGLMPVADTQYF. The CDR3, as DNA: TGTGCCAGCAGCTTAGGCCTAATGCCGGTCGCGGATACGCAGTATTTT.

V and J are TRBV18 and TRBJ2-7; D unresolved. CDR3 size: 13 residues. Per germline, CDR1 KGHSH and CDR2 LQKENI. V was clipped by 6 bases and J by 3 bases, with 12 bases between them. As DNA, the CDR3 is TGTGCCAGCTCTCGCCCGGACGACTACGAGCAGTACTTC. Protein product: CASSRPDDYEQYF.

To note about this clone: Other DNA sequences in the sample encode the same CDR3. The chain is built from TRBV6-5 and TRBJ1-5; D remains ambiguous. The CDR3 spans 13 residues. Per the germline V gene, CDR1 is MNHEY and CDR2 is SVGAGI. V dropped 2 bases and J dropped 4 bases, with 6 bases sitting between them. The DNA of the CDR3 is TGTGCCAGCAGTTACGGACTTAATCAGCCCCAGCATTTT. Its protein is CASSYGLNQPQHF.

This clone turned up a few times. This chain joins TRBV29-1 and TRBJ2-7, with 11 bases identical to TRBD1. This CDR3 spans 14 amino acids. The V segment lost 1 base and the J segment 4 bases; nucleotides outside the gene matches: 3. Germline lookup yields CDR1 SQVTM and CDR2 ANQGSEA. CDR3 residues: CSVEGTGGGYEQYF. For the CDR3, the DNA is TGCAGCGTTGAAGGGACAGGGGGCGGTTACGAGCAGTACTTC.